This T cell receptor beta chain was sequenced for a study of blood T cell repertoires in COVID-19. Looking at the study overall: Samples of COVID-19 (acute and convalescent) were obtained from the United States, Italy and Spain. From T cells, B-cell-depleted T cells, or PBMCs came the material, which was cDNA or gDNA.

In germline, CDR1 is SGHAT, CDR2 FQDESV (reference sequence). This CDR3 region has 15 residues. Between the trimmed V and J ends, which lost 6 bases and 5 bases, there was a span of 19 bases. Original methodology: Reference gene primers were amplified, and this amplification served to estimate nucleated cell counts. Assay: immunoSEQ multiplex PCR; the TCRdb copy retains only in-frame clones and omits some. Clonal size and the V and J genes are those of that table, whereas D and trimming came from the DNA. The sample contains about 280,000 clones, about four fifths of which appear only once. Sequencing was done on a sample of peripheral blood. The chain links TRBV11-1 to TRBJ1-2; tentatively, D is TRBD1 (6 bases). This sequence originates from a woman in her 50s who had recovered from COVID-19. For the CDR3, the DNA is TGTGCCAGCAGTCTGGGGGCAGGGGAGGGTTATGGCTACACCTTC. It yields the protein CASSLGAGEGYGYTF.